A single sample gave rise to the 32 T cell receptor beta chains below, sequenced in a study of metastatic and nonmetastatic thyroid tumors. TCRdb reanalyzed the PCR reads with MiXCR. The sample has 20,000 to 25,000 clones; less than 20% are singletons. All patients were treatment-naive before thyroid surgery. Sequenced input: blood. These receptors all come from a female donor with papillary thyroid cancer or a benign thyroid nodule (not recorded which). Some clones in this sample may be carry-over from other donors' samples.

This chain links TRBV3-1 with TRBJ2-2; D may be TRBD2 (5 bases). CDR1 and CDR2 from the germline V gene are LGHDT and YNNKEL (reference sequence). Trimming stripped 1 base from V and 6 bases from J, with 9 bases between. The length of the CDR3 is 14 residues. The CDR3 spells CASSQGSGAGELFF. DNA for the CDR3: TGTGCCAGCAGCCAAGGCTCCGGGGCCGGGGAGCTGTTTTTT. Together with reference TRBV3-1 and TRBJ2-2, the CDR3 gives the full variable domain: DTAVSQTPKYLVTQMGNDKSIKCEQNLGHDTMYWYKQDSKKFLKIMFSYNNKELIINETVPNRFSPKSPDKAHLNLHINSLELGDSAVYFCASSQGSGAGELFFGEGSRLTVL.

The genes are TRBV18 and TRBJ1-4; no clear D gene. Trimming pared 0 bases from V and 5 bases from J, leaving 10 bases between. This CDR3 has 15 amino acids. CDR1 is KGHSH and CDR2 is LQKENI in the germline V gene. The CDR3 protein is CASSPPSRPNEKLFF. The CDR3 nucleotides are TGTGCCAGCTCACCACCGAGCAGGCCAAATGAAAAACTGTTTTTT.

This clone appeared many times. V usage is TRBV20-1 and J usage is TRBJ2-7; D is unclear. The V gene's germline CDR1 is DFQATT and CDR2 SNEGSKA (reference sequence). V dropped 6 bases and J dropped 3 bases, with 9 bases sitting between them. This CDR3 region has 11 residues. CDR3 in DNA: TGCAGTGCGATGAGGTTCTACGAGCAGTACTTC. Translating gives CSAMRFYEQYF.

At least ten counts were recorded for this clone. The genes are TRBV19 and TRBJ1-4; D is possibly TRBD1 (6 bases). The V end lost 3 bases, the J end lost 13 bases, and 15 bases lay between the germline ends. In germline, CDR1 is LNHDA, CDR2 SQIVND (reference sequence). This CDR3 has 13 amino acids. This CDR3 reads CASSMLTGRGLFF. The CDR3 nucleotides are TGTGCCAGTAGTATGCTCACAGGGAGGGGACTGTTTTTT.

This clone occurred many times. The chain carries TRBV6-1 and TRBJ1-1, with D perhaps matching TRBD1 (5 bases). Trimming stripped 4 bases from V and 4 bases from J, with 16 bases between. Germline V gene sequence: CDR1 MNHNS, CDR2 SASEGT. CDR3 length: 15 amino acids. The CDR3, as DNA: TGTGCCAGCAGTGCGAGGCAGGGTAGCGGCACTGAAGCTTTCTTT. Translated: CASSARQGSGTEAFF.

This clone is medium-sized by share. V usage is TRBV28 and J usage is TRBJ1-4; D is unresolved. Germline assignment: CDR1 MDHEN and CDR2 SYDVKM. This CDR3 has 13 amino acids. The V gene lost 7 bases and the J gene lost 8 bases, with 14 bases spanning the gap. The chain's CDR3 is CASTTGFQEKLFF. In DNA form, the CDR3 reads TGTGCCAGCACCACCGGGTTCCAAGAAAAACTGTTTTTT.

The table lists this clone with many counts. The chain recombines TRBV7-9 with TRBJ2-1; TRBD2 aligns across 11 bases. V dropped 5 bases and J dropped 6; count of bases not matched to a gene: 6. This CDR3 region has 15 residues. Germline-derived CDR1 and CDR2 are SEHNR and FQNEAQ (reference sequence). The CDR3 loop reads CASSPLAGGRNEQFF. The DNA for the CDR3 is TGTGCCAGCAGCCCGCTAGCGGGAGGACGCAATGAGCAGTTCTTC.

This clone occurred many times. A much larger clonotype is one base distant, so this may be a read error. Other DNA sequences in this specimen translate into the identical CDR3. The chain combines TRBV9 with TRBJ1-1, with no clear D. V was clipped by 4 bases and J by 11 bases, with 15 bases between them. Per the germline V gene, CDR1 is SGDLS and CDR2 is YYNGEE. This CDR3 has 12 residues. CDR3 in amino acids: CASSPRADRAFF. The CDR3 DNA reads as TGTGCCAGCAGCCCGCGGGCAGACCGGGCTTTCTTT. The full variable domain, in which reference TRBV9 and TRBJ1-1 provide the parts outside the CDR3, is DSGVTQTPKHLITATGQRVTLRCSPRSGDLSVYWYQQSLDQGLQFLIQYYNGEERAKGNILERFSAQQFPDLHSELNLSSLELGDSALYFCASSPRADRAFFGQGTRLTVV.

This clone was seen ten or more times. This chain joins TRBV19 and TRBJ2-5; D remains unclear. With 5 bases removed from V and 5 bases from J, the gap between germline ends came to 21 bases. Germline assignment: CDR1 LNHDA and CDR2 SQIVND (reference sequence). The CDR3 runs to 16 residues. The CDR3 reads CASSPDDLSASETQYF. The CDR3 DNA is TGTGCCAGTAGTCCCGATGACCTTTCAGCGAGTGAGACCCAGTACTTC.

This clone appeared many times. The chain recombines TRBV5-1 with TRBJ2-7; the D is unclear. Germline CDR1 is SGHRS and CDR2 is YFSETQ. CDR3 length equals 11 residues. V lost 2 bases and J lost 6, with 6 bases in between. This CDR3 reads CASSFSREQYF. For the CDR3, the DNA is TGCGCCAGCAGCTTTTCGCGCGAGCAGTACTTC.

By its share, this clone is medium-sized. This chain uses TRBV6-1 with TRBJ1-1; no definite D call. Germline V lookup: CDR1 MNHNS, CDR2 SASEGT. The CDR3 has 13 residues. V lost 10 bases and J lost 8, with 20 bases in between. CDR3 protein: CATTPGETSEAFF. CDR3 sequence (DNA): TGTGCCACCACCCCCGGGGAAACCTCGGAAGCTTTCTTT.

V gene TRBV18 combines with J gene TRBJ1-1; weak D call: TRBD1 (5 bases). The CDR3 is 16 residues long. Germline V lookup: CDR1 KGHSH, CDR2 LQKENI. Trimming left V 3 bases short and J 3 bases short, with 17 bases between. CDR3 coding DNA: TGTGCCAGCTCACCCATCCCACAGGACGATTACACTGAAGCTTTCTTT. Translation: CASSPIPQDDYTEAFF.

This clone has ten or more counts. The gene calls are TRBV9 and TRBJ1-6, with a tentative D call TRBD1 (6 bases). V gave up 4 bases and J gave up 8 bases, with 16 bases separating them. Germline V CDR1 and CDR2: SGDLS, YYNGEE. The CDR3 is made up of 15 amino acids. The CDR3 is CASSTRTGWDSPLHF. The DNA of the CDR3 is TGTGCCAGCAGCACTCGCACAGGGTGGGATTCACCCCTCCACTTT.

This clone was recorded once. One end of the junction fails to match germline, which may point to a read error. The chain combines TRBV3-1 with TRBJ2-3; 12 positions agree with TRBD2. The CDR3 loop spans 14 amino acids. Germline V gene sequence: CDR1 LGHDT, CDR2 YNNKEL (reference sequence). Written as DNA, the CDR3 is TGTGTCAGCACTAGCGGGGGGAATCCAGATACGCAGTATTTT. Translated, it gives CVSTSGGNPDTQYF.

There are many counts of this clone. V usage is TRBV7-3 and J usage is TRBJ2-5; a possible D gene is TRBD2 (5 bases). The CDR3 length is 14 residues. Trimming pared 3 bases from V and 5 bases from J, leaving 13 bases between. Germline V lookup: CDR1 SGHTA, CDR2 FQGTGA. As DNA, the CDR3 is TGTGCCAGCAGCTTGAGCGGAATGTCGGAGACCCAGTACTTC. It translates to CASSLSGMSETQYF.

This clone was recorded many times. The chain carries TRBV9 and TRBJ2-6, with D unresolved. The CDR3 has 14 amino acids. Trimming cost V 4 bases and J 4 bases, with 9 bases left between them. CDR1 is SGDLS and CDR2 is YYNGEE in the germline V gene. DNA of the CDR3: TGTGCCAGCAGCCTGACCCTCGGGGCCAACGTCCTGACTTTC. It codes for CASSLTLGANVLTF.

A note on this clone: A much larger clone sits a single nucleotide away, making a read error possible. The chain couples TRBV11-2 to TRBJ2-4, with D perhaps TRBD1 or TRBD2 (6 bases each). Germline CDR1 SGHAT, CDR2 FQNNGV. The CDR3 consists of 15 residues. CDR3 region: CVSSLKGGPKNIQYF. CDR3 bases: TGTGTCAGCAGCTTAAAGGGGGGCCCCAAAAACATTCAGTACTTC.

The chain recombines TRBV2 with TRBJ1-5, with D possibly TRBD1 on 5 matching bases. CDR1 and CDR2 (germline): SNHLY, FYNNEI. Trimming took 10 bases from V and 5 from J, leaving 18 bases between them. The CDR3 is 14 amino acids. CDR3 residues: CATTESGNYQPQHF. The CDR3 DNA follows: TGTGCCACAACCGAGTCAGGGAACTATCAGCCCCAGCATTTT. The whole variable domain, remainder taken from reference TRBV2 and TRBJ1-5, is EPEVTQTPSHQVTQMGQEVILRCVPISNHLYFYWYRQILGQKVEFLVSFYNNEISEKSEIFDDQFSVERPDGSNFTLKIRSTKLEDSAMYFCATTESGNYQPQHFGDGTRLSIL.

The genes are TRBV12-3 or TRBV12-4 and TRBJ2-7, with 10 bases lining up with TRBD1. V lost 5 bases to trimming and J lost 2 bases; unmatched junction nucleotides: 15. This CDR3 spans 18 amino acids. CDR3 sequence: CASSLQLTRQGAPYEQYF. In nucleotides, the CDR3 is TGTGCCAGCAGTCTCCAACTGACAAGACAGGGGGCTCCCTACGAGCAGTACTTC.

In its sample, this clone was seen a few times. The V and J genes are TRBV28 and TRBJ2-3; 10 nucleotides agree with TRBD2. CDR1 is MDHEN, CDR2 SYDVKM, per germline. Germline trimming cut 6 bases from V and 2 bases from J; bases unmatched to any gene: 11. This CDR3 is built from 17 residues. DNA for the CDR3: TGTGCCAGCAGGCGGCGGCTAGCGGGGGAGCACACAGATACGCAGTATTTT. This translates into CASRRRLAGEHTDTQYF. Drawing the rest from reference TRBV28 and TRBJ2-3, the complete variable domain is DVKVTQSSRYLVKRTGEKVFLECVQDMDHENMFWYRQDPGLGLRLIYFSYDVKMKEKGDIPEGYSVSREKKERFSLILESASTNQTSMYLCASRRRLAGEHTDTQYFGPGTRLTVL.

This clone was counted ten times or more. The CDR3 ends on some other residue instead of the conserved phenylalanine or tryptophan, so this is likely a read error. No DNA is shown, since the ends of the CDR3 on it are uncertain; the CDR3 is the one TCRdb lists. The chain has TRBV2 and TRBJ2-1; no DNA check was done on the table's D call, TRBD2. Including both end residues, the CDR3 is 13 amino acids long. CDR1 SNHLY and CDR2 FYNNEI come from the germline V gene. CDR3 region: CASRVTSPEGQFY.

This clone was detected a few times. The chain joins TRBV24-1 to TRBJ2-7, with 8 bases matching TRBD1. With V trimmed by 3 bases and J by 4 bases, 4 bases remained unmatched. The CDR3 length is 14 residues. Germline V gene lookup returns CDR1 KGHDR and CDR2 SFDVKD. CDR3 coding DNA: TGTGCCACCAGTGATACCCGGGACAGGTACGAGCAGTACTTC. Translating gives CATSDTRDRYEQYF.

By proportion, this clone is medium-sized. CDR3 nucleotides: TGTGCCAGCAGCCACTCAGGCCCCACCGGGGAGCTGTTTTTT. Protein product: CASSHSGPTGELFF. The chain has TRBV27 and TRBJ2-2, with D unclear. The V and J ends lost 6 bases and 4 bases respectively, with 12 bases between them. Germline values: CDR1 MNHEY, CDR2 SMNVEV (reference sequence). This CDR3 has 14 amino acids.

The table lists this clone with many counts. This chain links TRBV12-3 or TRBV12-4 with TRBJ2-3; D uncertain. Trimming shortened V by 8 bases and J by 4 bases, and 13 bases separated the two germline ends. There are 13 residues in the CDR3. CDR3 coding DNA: TGTGCCAGCTCGGCCCTGCAGGCAGATACGCAGTATTTT. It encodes CASSALQADTQYF.

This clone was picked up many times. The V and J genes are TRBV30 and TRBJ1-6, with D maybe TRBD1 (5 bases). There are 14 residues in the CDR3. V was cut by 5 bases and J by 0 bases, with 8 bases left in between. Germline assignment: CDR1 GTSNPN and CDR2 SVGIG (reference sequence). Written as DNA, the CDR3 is TGTGCCTGGGGACATAGCTCCTATAATTCACCCCTCCACTTT. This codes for CAWGHSSYNSPLHF. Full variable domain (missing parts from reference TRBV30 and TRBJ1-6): SQTIHQWPATLVQPVGSPLSLECTVEGTSNPNLYWYRQAAGRGLQLLFYSVGIGQISSEVPQNLSASRPQDRQFILSSKKLLLSDSGFYLCAWGHSSYNSPLHFGNGTRLTVT.

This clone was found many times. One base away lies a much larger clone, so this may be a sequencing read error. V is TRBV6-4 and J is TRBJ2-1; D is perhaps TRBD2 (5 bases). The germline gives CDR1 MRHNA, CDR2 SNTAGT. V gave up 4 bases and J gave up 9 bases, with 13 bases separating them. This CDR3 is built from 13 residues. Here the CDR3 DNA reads TGTGCCAGCAGTGGCAGTAGCGAGGGTGAGCAGTTCTTC. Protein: CASSGSSEGEQFF.

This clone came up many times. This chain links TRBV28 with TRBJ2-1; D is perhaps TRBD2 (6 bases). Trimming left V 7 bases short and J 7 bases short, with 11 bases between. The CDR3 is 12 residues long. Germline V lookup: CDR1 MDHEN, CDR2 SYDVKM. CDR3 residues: CASTNSGNEQFF. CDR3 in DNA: TGTGCCAGCACCAATAGCGGAAATGAGCAGTTCTTC.

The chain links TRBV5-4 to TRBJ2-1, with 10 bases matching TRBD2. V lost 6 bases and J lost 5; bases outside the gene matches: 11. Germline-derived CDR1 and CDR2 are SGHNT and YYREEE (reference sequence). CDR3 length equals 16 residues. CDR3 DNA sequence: TGTGCCAGCACTCAAAGCGGGAGGGGGTCTAACAATGAGCAGTTCTTC. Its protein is CASTQSGRGSNNEQFF.

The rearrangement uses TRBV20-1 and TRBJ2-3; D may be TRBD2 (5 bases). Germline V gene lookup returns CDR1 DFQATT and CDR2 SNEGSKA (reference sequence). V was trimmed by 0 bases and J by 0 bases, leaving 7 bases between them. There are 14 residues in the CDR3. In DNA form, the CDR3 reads TGCAGTGCTAGAGAGGGGAGTAGCACAGATACGCAGTATTTT. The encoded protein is CSAREGSSTDTQYF.

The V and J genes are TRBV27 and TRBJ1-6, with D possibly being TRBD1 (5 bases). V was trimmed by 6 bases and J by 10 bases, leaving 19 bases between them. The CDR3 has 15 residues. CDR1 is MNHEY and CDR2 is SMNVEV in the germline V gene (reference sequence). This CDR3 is CASRDSSAGYSPLHF. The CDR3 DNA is TGTGCCAGCAGAGACAGCTCGGCCGGTTACTCACCCCTCCACTTT.

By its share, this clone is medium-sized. CDR3 nucleotides: TGTGCCAGCATAGCCGGACAGGGAGGGTCCGGGGAGCTGTTTTTT. This codes for CASIAGQGGSGELFF. The V gene is TRBV6-1, the J gene TRBJ2-2; D is perhaps TRBD1 (8 bases). Germline V gene lookup returns CDR1 MNHNS and CDR2 SASEGT. The V end was cut by 7 bases, the J end by 6 bases, with 18 bases between. CDR3 size: 15 residues.

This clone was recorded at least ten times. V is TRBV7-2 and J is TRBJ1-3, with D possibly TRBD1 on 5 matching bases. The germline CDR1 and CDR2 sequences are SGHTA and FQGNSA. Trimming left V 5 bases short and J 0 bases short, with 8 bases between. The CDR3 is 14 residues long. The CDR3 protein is CASSRQSSGNTIYF. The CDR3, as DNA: TGTGCCAGCAGCAGACAGAGCTCTGGAAACACCATATATTTT.